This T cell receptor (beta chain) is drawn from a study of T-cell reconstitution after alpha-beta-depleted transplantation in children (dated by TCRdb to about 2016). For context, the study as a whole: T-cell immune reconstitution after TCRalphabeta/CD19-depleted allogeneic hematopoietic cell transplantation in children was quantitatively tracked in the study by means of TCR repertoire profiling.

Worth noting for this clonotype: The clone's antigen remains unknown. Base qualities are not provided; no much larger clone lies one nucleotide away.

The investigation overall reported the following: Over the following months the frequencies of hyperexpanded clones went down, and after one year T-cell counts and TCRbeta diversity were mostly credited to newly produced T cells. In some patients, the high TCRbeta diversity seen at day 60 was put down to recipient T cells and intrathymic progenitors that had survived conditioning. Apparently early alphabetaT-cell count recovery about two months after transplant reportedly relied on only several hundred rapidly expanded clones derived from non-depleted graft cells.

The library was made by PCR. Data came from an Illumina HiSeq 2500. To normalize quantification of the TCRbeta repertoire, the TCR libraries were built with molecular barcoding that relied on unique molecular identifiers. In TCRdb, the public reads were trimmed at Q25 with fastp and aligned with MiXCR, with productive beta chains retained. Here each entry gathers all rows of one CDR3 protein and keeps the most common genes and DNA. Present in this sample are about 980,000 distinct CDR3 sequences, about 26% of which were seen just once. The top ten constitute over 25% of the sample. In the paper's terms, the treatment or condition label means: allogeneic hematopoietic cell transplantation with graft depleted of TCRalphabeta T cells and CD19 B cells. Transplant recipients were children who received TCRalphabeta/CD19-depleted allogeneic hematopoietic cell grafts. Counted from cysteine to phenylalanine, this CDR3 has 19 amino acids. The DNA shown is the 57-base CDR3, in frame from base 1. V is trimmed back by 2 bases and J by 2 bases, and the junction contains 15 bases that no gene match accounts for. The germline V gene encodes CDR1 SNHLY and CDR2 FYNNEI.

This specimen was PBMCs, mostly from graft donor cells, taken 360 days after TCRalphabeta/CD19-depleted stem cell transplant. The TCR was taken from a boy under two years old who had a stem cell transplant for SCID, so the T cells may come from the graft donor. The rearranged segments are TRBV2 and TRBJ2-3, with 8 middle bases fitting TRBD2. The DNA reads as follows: TGTGCCAGCAGTGAACGTCCTACTCTAGCCGGGGGGGTCACAGATACGCAGTATTTT. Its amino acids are CASSERPTLAGGVTDTQYF.